The source of this T cell receptor beta chain is a study of blood T cells in healthy people across ages. Combining a sample-barcoded 5' primer with a J-beta primer mix, a second PCR ran for about 7 to 11 cycles. TCRdb passed the 5' RACE reads through MiXCR, listing each CDR3 protein once. The repertoire holds some 690,000 distinct CDR3 sequences, with about 20% as singletons. This clonotype was seen only a few times. The CDR3 is 14 residues long. Germline V gene sequence: CDR1 SGDLS, CDR2 YYNGEE. V was shortened by 0 bases and J by 8 bases, with 11 bases between the two germline ends. The V and J genes are TRBV9 and TRBJ1-4; D possibly corresponds to TRBD1 (5 bases). This clonotype originated in a man in his sixties or seventies in good health. Specimen: blood. The CDR3 sequence is CASSVGAGREKLFF. The DNA for the CDR3 is TGTGCCAGCAGCGTAGGGGCAGGGAGGGAAAAACTGTTTTTT. Full variable domain (remainder filled in from reference TRBV9 and TRBJ1-4): DSGVTQTPKHLITATGQRVTLRCSPRSGDLSVYWYQQSLDQGLQFLIQYYNGEERAKGNILERFSAQQFPDLHSELNLSSLELGDSALYFCASSVGAGREKLFFGSGTQLSVL.